This TCR beta chain stems from a study of cytomegalovirus exposure and HLA in healthy donors. General observations from the study: Sequencing probably produced one cluster of sequence variants that were highly shared.

Amplification used 60 Vbeta primers and 13 Jbeta primers. Only in-frame clones appear in the TCRdb table, and some are missing; sequencing was by immunoSEQ multiplex PCR. The sample includes some 120,000 clones, approximately 78% of them seen just once. Of note for this clone: Its antigen is as yet unknown.

This CDR3 contains 13 residues. The germline CDR1 and CDR2 sequences are MRHNA and SNTAGT. J gave up 2 bases and V 7 bases, and 1 base lay outside the gene matches. The TCR comes from a man aged 35 to 55 in good health and CMV-seronegative. The chain carries TRBV6-4 and TRBJ1-2, with TRBD1 matching over 10 bases. Sequenced input: PBMCs. In nucleotides, the CDR3 is TGTGCCAGCAAGGGACAGGGGAACTATGGCTACACCTTC. This encodes CASKGQGNYGYTF.